These 26 T cell receptor beta chains originate from one sample sequenced in a study of OX40 agonist ivuxolimab in advanced cancers. The method was immunoSEQ multiplex PCR; TCRdb's version includes in-frame clones alone and lacks a portion of them. Altogether just over 45,000 clones are present, 85% to 95% being singletons, with the ten largest covering 11%. Sequenced here: CD4+ or CD8+ T cells sorted from blood, sampled in a trial of the OX40 agonist ivuxolimab. Source of these receptors: an adult with an advanced solid tumor such as melanoma, head and neck, liver or kidney cancer.

The genes are TRBV5-1 and TRBJ2-7; the D gene is possibly TRBD1 (5 bases). The V and J ends lost 0 bases and 4 bases respectively, with 11 bases between them. The CDR3 covers 14 residues. The germline V gene encodes CDR1 SGHRS and CDR2 YFSETQ. The CDR3 DNA sequence: TGCGCCAGCAGCTTGGACCAGGGAAAATACGAGCAGTACTTC. The encoded protein is CASSLDQGKYEQYF.

V is TRBV27 and J is TRBJ2-2, with D perhaps matching TRBD1 (7 bases). Germline CDR1 is MNHEY and CDR2 is SMNVEV (reference sequence). CDR3 length equals 16 residues. Trimming shortened V by 7 bases and J by 2 bases, and 17 bases separated the two germline ends. The CDR3 sequence: CASTTPGGGNTGELFF. The CDR3 bases are TGTGCCAGCACCACACCCGGAGGGGGCAACACCGGGGAGCTGTTTTTT.

This rearrangement joins TRBV5-1 to TRBJ2-1; 11 bases map to TRBD2. Per germline, CDR1 SGHRS and CDR2 YFSETQ. This CDR3 contains 15 residues. V lost 3 bases, J lost 6 bases, and 5 bases stayed unmatched. This CDR3 reads CASSSLAGEANEQFF. The DNA of the CDR3 is TGCGCCAGCAGCTCACTAGCGGGAGAGGCCAATGAGCAGTTCTTC. The complete variable domain, with remaining parts taken from reference TRBV5-1 and TRBJ2-1, reads KAGVTQTPRYLIKTRGQQVTLSCSPISGHRSVSWYQQTPGQGLQFLFEYFSETQRNKGNFPGRFSGRQFSNSRSEMNVSTLELGDSALYLCASSSLAGEANEQFFGPGTRLTVL.

The chain carries TRBV5-4 and TRBJ2-7, with D perhaps TRBD1 (6 bases). Deletions cut 2 bases from V and 4 bases from J, with 10 bases between. CDR1 is SGHNT, CDR2 YYREEE, per germline (reference sequence). The CDR3 is made up of 13 amino acids. The CDR3 loop reads CASSFDRKYEQYF. CDR3 sequence (DNA): TGTGCCAGCAGCTTCGACAGGAAGTACGAGCAGTACTTC.

By share, this clone counts as large. The chain joins TRBV7-2 to TRBJ2-1; D gene ambiguous. CDR3 size: 13 residues. Germline CDR1 reads SGHTA; CDR2 reads FQGNSA. Trimming cost V 5 bases and J 8 bases, with 13 bases left between them. CDR3 sequence: CASSPSLPDEQFF. CDR3 DNA: TGTGCCAGCAGCCCCTCTCTCCCGGATGAGCAGTTCTTC.

This chain connects TRBV4-3 to TRBJ1-1, with D perhaps matching TRBD1 (6 bases). This CDR3 contains 15 residues. Between the trimmed V and J ends, which lost 4 bases and 4 bases, there was a span of 16 bases. Germline V lookup: CDR1 LGHNA, CDR2 YSLEER. The CDR3 loop is CASSLNRELVTEAFF. Here the CDR3 DNA reads TGCGCCAGCAGCCTTAACAGGGAGTTGGTCACTGAAGCTTTCTTT.

The chain combines TRBV7-9 with TRBJ1-4; D is possibly TRBD1 (5 bases). Germline values: CDR1 SEHNR, CDR2 FQNEAQ (reference sequence). Trimming shortened V by 4 bases and J by 3 bases, and 18 bases separated the two germline ends. This CDR3 spans 17 amino acids. CDR3 DNA sequence: TGTGCCAGCAGCTCCGCCACCTTAGGGGCAGCTAATGAAAAACTGTTTTTT. Amino acids: CASSSATLGAANEKLFF.

The V call is TRBV15, the J call TRBJ2-3; 9 nucleotides agree with TRBD2. Germline CDR1 and CDR2: LNHNV and YYDKDF (reference sequence). The junction had 4 bases not matched to a gene; V was cut back by 9 bases and J by 6 bases. The CDR3 runs to 12 residues. The CDR3 bases are TGTGCCACTAGCGGGAGATGGGATACGCAGTATTTT. Translation: CATSGRWDTQYF.

This chain uses TRBV18 with TRBJ2-1; D is undetermined. V was shortened by 2 bases and J by 4 bases, with 6 bases between the two germline ends. Germline V gives CDR1 KGHSH, CDR2 LQKENI. The CDR3 is made up of 13 amino acids. The CDR3 here is CASSPYSYNEQFF. CDR3 DNA: TGTGCCAGCTCACCATACTCGTACAATGAGCAGTTCTTC.

This rearrangement joins TRBV9 to TRBJ2-7; 9 bases fit TRBD1. Germline V gene sequence: CDR1 SGDLS, CDR2 YYNGEE. This CDR3 spans 14 amino acids. V was clipped by 3 bases and J by 2 bases; unmatched bases: 3. CDR3 sequence reads: CASSGGQGPYEQYF. The CDR3 nucleotides read TGTGCCAGCAGCGGAGGACAGGGGCCCTACGAGCAGTACTTC.

The V gene is TRBV30, the J gene TRBJ2-1; 8 nucleotides agree with TRBD1. Germline V gene sequence: CDR1 GTSNPN, CDR2 SVGIG (reference sequence). Trimming at V came to 5 bases and at J to 3 bases, leaving 9 bases not matched to a gene. This CDR3 spans 15 amino acids. In DNA form, the CDR3 reads TGTGCCTGGGCGTTATTCAGGGGGCTCTACAATGAGCAGTTCTTC. Translated, it gives CAWALFRGLYNEQFF.

This rearrangement joins TRBV6-5 to TRBJ1-2; 8 nucleotides align to TRBD1. V was pared by 6 bases and J by 4 bases, with 10 bases of the junction left unmatched. Germline V lookup: CDR1 MNHEY, CDR2 SVGAGI. The CDR3 length is 15 residues. The CDR3: CASSRGQGGVYGYTF. In nucleotides, the CDR3 is TGTGCCAGCAGCCGCGGACAGGGTGGGGTCTATGGCTACACCTTC.

The chain combines TRBV5-1 with TRBJ2-1; D is perhaps TRBD2 (6 bases). V lost 2 bases and J lost 1, with 19 bases in between. CDR1 and CDR2 from the germline V gene are SGHRS and YFSETQ. The CDR3 loop spans 18 amino acids. The CDR3 DNA reads as TGCGCCAGCAGCTTTATCTTTGTAGCGGCAGGATCCTACAATGAGCAGTTCTTC. Its translation is CASSFIFVAAGSYNEQFF.

The chain has TRBV7-3 and TRBJ2-1; a weak D match, TRBD2 (6 bases). The CDR3 length is 16 residues. The V and J ends lost 5 bases and 6 bases respectively, with 20 bases between them. The germline V gene encodes CDR1 SGHTA and CDR2 FQGTGA. CDR3 sequence: CASSPDLGGPPNEQFF. For the CDR3, the DNA is TGTGCCAGCAGCCCGGACCTGGGGGGTCCCCCCAATGAGCAGTTCTTC.

This rearrangement joins TRBV4-3 to TRBJ2-1; 8 bases are shared with TRBD1. The CDR3 has 14 residues. Looked up from germline, CDR1 is LGHNA and CDR2 is YSLEER. The junction had 2 bases not matched to a gene; V was cut back by 1 base and J by 6 bases. The DNA of the CDR3 is TGCGCCAGCAGCCAAGGGACAGGGAGCAATGAGCAGTTCTTC. It specifies CASSQGTGSNEQFF.

The chain couples TRBV11-3 to TRBJ1-2, with TRBD1 matching 8 bases. The germline CDR1 and CDR2 sequences are SGHNT and YENEEA. The CDR3 runs to 16 residues. The ends lost 5 bases at V and 3 bases at J; junction bases unmatched: 11. As DNA, the CDR3 is TGTGCCAGCAGCCTAACCTCAGGGGGCAATCACTATGGCTACACCTTC. This sequence encodes CASSLTSGGNHYGYTF.

This clone rates as medium-sized. The gene calls are TRBV9 and TRBJ2-5, with 9 bases matching TRBD2. Germline loops: CDR1 SGDLS, CDR2 YYNGEE. The CDR3 is 15 residues long. After removal of 4 bases from V and 4 bases from J, the junction contained 8 bases not matched to a gene. The CDR3 here is CASSYTSGSGETQYF. The CDR3 DNA follows: TGTGCCAGCAGCTATACTAGCGGGTCGGGAGAGACCCAGTACTTC.

In nucleotides, the CDR3 is TGTGCCAGCAGCTCGGGACTAGCGGGAGGGCCTCTAGATACGCAGTATTTT. Residues: CASSSGLAGGPLDTQYF. The chain uses TRBV7-2 and TRBJ2-3, with TRBD2 matching 16 bases. The CDR3 totals 17 residues. Germline values: CDR1 SGHTA, CDR2 FQGNSA. V gave up 4 bases and J gave up 5 bases; unmatched junction bases: 6.

V usage is TRBV9 and J usage is TRBJ2-7; 9 nucleotides align to TRBD1. Germline V lookup: CDR1 SGDLS, CDR2 YYNGEE. The CDR3 has 14 residues. After removal of 4 bases from V and 5 bases from J, the junction contained 7 bases not matched to a gene. CDR3: CASSPGTGRDEQYF. CDR3 bases: TGTGCCAGCAGCCCCGGGACAGGGCGGGACGAGCAGTACTTC.

This chain uses TRBV4-3 with TRBJ2-2; maybe TRBD1 (5 bases). The V end lost 7 bases, the J end lost 0 bases, and 9 bases lay between the germline ends. The germline gives CDR1 LGHNA, CDR2 YSLEER. The CDR3 length is 14 residues. The CDR3 region is CASTPGTNTGELFF. The DNA of the CDR3 is TGCGCCAGCACCCCAGGGACGAACACCGGGGAGCTGTTTTTT.

The chain is built from TRBV6-4 and TRBJ2-7; TRBD2 aligns across 7 bases. CDR3 size: 14 residues. Germline CDR1 MRHNA, CDR2 SNTAGT. The V gene end was trimmed by 0 bases and the J gene end by 3 bases; junction bases not matched to a gene: 2. Written as DNA, the CDR3 is TGTGCCAGCAGTGACTCGCGGGAGTACTACGAGCAGTACTTC. As protein: CASSDSREYYEQYF.

This clone was detected only once. At one end the junction does not follow the germline gene, possibly because of a read error. The chain employs TRBV19 and TRBJ2-1; 9 bases map to TRBD2. Germline V gives CDR1 LNHDA, CDR2 SQIVND (reference sequence). This CDR3 is built from 17 residues. Here the CDR3 reads CASSIGWLAGPYNELFF. Written as DNA, the CDR3 is TGTGCCAGTAGTATAGGGTGGCTAGCGGGACCCTACAATGAGCTGTTCTTC.

The chain joins TRBV7-2 to TRBJ1-1, with 7 bases identical to TRBD1. J was trimmed by 0 bases and V by 10 bases; bases with no gene match: 8. This CDR3 is built from 14 residues. Germline assignment: CDR1 SGHTA and CDR2 FQGNSA. Here the CDR3 reads CAIRAGGMNTEAFF. The CDR3 DNA reads as TGTGCCATCCGGGCAGGGGGAATGAACACTGAAGCTTTCTTT.

The rearrangement joins TRBV7-6 to TRBJ1-3; D not certain. Trimming left V 8 bases short and J 2 bases short, with 10 bases between. Germline loops: CDR1 SGHVS, CDR2 FNYEAQ. The length of the CDR3 is 13 residues. Here the CDR3 DNA reads TGTGCCAGCCGGGAGAGGGCTGGAAACACCATATATTTT. Encoded protein: CASRERAGNTIYF. Using reference TRBV7-6 and TRBJ1-3 for the parts outside the CDR3, the full variable domain is GAGVSQSPRYKVTKRGQDVALRCDPISGHVSLYWYRQALGQGPEFLTYFNYEAQQDKSGLPNDRFSAERPEGSISTLTIQRTEQRDSAMYRCASRERAGNTIYFGEGSWLTVV.

The V call is TRBV7-6, the J call TRBJ1-1; D is uncertain. Trimming left V 2 bases short and J 4 bases short, with 5 bases between. Germline CDR1 SGHVS, CDR2 FNYEAQ. The CDR3 sequence is 12 residues long. The CDR3 DNA follows: TGTGCCAGCAGCTTACCGGGCACTGAAGCTTTCTTT. Translating it yields CASSLPGTEAFF.

CDR3: CASSSDRSKGYTF. DNA for the CDR3: TGTGCCAGCAGTTCCGACAGGTCGAAAGGCTACACCTTC. The chain employs TRBV28 and TRBJ1-2; D might be TRBD1 (6 bases). The CDR3 is made up of 13 amino acids. Germline CDR1 MDHEN, CDR2 SYDVKM. Trimming took 4 bases from V and 8 from J, leaving 14 bases between them.